The next 25 T cell receptor beta chains were all read from a single sample in a study of OX40 agonist ivuxolimab in advanced cancers. The repertoire was sequenced with immunoSEQ multiplex PCR; TCRdb's copy has only in-frame clones and lacks some. The data show 70,000 to 95,000 clones, 88% seen once. Sample: CD4+ or CD8+ T cells sorted from blood, taken in a trial of the OX40 agonist ivuxolimab. These receptors all stem from an adult with an advanced solid tumor such as melanoma, head and neck, liver or kidney cancer.

This clone has a single count. The rearrangement joins TRBV6-6 to TRBJ1-2, with 10 bases lining up with TRBD1. Germline-derived CDR1 and CDR2 are MNHNY and SVGAGI (reference sequence). The ends lost 5 bases at V and 3 bases at J; junction bases unmatched: 9. The CDR3 consists of 16 residues. This chain's CDR3 is CASSQHPGTGDYGYTF. CDR3 nucleotide sequence: TGTGCCAGCAGTCAACACCCCGGGACAGGGGACTATGGCTACACCTTC.

This sequence joins TRBV7-9 and TRBJ2-4; a weak D match, TRBD1 (6 bases). The CDR3 consists of 15 residues. Per the germline V gene, CDR1 is SEHNR and CDR2 is FQNEAQ (reference sequence). The V and J ends lost 5 bases and 0 bases respectively, with 11 bases between them. CDR3 bases: TGTGCCAGCAGCAGGGACACGTTAGCCAAAAACATTCAGTACTTC. Its protein is CASSRDTLAKNIQYF. Full variable domain (missing parts from reference TRBV7-9 and TRBJ2-4): DTGVSQNPRHKITKRGQNVTFRCDPISEHNRLYWYRQTLGQGPEFLTYFQNEAQLEKSRLLSDRFSAERPKGSFSTLEIQRTEQGDSAMYLCASSRDTLAKNIQYFGAGTRLSVL.

This clone was detected only once. V is TRBV7-9 and J is TRBJ2-5; 9 positions match TRBD2. The CDR3 runs to 16 residues. Losses at the gene ends were 1 base for V and 4 bases for J; bases not matched to a gene: 7. From germline, CDR1 is SEHNR and CDR2 FQNEAQ (reference sequence). In DNA form, the CDR3 reads TGTGCCAGCAGCTTAGGTGGACTAGCGTTCGGAGAGACCCAGTACTTC. It is translated as CASSLGGLAFGETQYF.

The V and J genes are TRBV11-2 and TRBJ2-5; D not certain. The CDR3 extends over 13 amino acids. V lost 3 bases, J lost 3 bases, and 8 bases lay in between. Germline values: CDR1 SGHAT, CDR2 FQNNGV. CDR3 amino acids: CASSFNSKETQYF. The CDR3 nucleotides read TGTGCCAGCAGCTTCAACAGCAAAGAGACCCAGTACTTC.

V usage is TRBV11-1 and J usage is TRBJ2-1; 8 nucleotides agree with TRBD1. Germline assignment: CDR1 SGHAT and CDR2 FQDESV (reference sequence). V lost 3 bases to trimming and J lost 5 bases; unmatched junction nucleotides: 6. The CDR3 covers 15 residues. This chain's CDR3 is CASSFSTQGDNEQFF. DNA of the CDR3: TGTGCCAGCAGCTTCAGTACACAGGGGGACAATGAGCAGTTCTTC.

This chain joins TRBV7-2 and TRBJ2-1, with D hard to call. Trimming left V 1 base short and J 6 bases short, with 7 bases between. Germline values: CDR1 SGHTA, CDR2 FQGNSA. This CDR3 has 13 amino acids. The CDR3 nucleotides are TGTGCCAGCAGCTTAGGACTTTCCAATGAGCAGTTCTTC. Its protein is CASSLGLSNEQFF.

The CDR3 coding sequence is TGTGCCAGCAGCTTAGTCCGGACTAGCCAAGAGACCCAGTACTTC. Translated: CASSLVRTSQETQYF. This chain uses TRBV7-2 with TRBJ2-5; 7 bases are a match to TRBD2. Germline values: CDR1 SGHTA, CDR2 FQGNSA. The CDR3 covers 15 residues. The V segment lost 1 base and the J segment 1 base; nucleotides outside the gene matches: 3. The full variable domain, completed using reference TRBV7-2 and TRBJ2-5, is GAGVSQSPSNKVTEKGKDVELRCDPISGHTALYWYRQSLGQGLEFLIYFQGNSAPDKSGLPSDRFSAERTGGSVSTLTIQRTQQEDSAVYLCASSLVRTSQETQYFGPGTRLLVL.

The gene calls are TRBV30 and TRBJ1-1; D gene unclear. CDR1 is GTSNPN, CDR2 SVGIG, per germline (reference sequence). The V and J ends lost 6 bases and 4 bases respectively, with 15 bases between them. This CDR3 is 13 amino acids long. CDR3 sequence reads: CACKREQFTEAFF. The DNA for the CDR3 is TGTGCCTGTAAAAGGGAACAGTTCACTGAAGCTTTCTTT.

The rearrangement uses TRBV28 and TRBJ2-7; TRBD2 is a possible D gene (6 bases). Germline loops: CDR1 MDHEN, CDR2 SYDVKM. The CDR3 consists of 11 residues. V lost 8 bases and J lost 2, with 7 bases in between. This CDR3 is CASSSAYEQYF. The CDR3 DNA reads TGTGCCAGCTCTAGCGCCTACGAGCAGTACTTC.

This clone appeared once. This chain uses TRBV28 with TRBJ1-1; D is unclear. The CDR3 runs to 15 residues. In germline, CDR1 is MDHEN, CDR2 SYDVKM. V gave up 1 base and J gave up 1 base, with 10 bases separating them. CDR3 region: CASSLSQTGNTEAFF. CDR3 sequence (DNA): TGTGCCAGCAGTTTATCCCAGACCGGGAACACTGAAGCTTTCTTT.

The rearrangement uses TRBV28 and TRBJ2-6; perhaps TRBD2 as D (6 bases). V lost 8 bases, J lost 2 bases, and 13 bases lay in between. Germline values: CDR1 MDHEN, CDR2 SYDVKM. The CDR3 has 15 amino acids. Here the CDR3 DNA reads TGTGCCAGCGATTCCGGAGGGGCTGGGGCCAACGTCCTGACTTTC. The encoded protein is CASDSGGAGANVLTF.

The chain joins TRBV7-2 to TRBJ2-6; 10 nucleotides match TRBD1. Germline trimming cut 4 bases from V and 8 bases from J; bases unmatched to any gene: 5. CDR1 is SGHTA, CDR2 FQGNSA, per germline. The CDR3 is 15 residues long. In DNA, the CDR3 is TGTGCCAGCAGCTCCGGGACAGGGGAGACCAACGTCCTGACTTTC. As protein: CASSSGTGETNVLTF.

The rearrangement links TRBV7-9 to TRBJ1-5; D is undetermined. Germline CDR1 SEHNR, CDR2 FQNEAQ (reference sequence). The length of the CDR3 is 13 residues. V was pared by 5 bases and J by 3 bases, with 8 bases between. Written as DNA, the CDR3 is TGTGCCAGCAGCCTCCGCCCCAATCAGCCCCAGCATTTT. As protein: CASSLRPNQPQHF.

This clone has only a few counts. The chain is built from TRBV7-8 and TRBJ2-1; D is ambiguous. Germline values: CDR1 SGHVS, CDR2 FQNEAQ. The CDR3 loop spans 11 amino acids. V lost 7 bases and J 7 bases, leaving 8 bases between the germline ends. The CDR3 DNA sequence: TGTGCCAGCAAGGATGGTAATGAGCAGTTCTTC. This translates into CASKDGNEQFF.

J is TRBJ2-2 and V is TRBV4-1; D gene unclear. This CDR3 spans 16 amino acids. V lost 0 bases to trimming and J lost 4 bases, with 12 bases between them. CDR1 is MGHRA, CDR2 YSYEKL, per germline. CDR3 coding DNA: TGCGCCAGCAGCCAAGATCCCGTCGGAACCACCGGGGAGCTGTTTTTT. The encoded protein is CASSQDPVGTTGELFF.

This chain connects TRBV5-1 to TRBJ2-5, with D maybe TRBD2 (6 bases). TRBJ2-7 explains the end of the DNA better; the J call may be wrong. Germline CDR1 reads SGHRS; CDR2 reads YFSETQ. The CDR3 spans 15 residues. As DNA, the CDR3 is TGCGCCAGCAGCTTATCGTCTAGTTGGGGGGACGAGCAGTACTTC. This translates into CASSLSSSWGDEQYF.

This clone was found a few times. The rearrangement joins TRBV18 to TRBJ2-2; 11 bases agree with TRBD2. The CDR3 runs to 16 residues. The V gene's germline CDR1 is KGHSH and CDR2 LQKENI. Trimming removed 2 bases from V and 1 base from J; junction bases left unmatched: 0. The CDR3 protein is CASSPGLAGNTGELFF. The CDR3 coding sequence is TGTGCCAGCTCACCAGGACTAGCGGGGAACACCGGGGAGCTGTTTTTT.

The V gene is TRBV7-9, the J gene TRBJ2-5; TRBD1 aligns across 7 bases. CDR1 is SEHNR and CDR2 is FQNEAQ in the germline V gene (reference sequence). The length of the CDR3 is 16 residues. V gave up 5 bases and J gave up 7 bases; unmatched junction bases: 16. CDR3 DNA sequence: TGTGCCAGCAGCCTCCACCTGACAGGGACCGGAGCGACCCAGTACTTC. Its translation: CASSLHLTGTGATQYF.

This clone was seen a handful of times. V gene TRBV5-4 combines with J gene TRBJ2-5, with D possibly TRBD1 on 5 matching bases. The CDR3 has 13 amino acids. The germline V and J ends were trimmed by 4 bases and 5 bases, with 12 bases remaining between them. The germline V gene encodes CDR1 SGHNT and CDR2 YYREEE (reference sequence). The CDR3 nucleotides read TGTGCCAGCAGCCCCGGCGGACACGAGACCCAGTACTTC. Its translation: CASSPGGHETQYF.

The chain couples TRBV18 to TRBJ1-2; D not resolved. Germline values: CDR1 KGHSH, CDR2 LQKENI. V gave up 3 bases and J gave up 8 bases, with 16 bases separating them. The CDR3 spans 14 residues. The CDR3 protein is CASSPVEGVEGYTF. The CDR3 DNA is TGTGCCAGCTCACCCGTTGAGGGAGTTGAAGGCTACACCTTC.

The chain carries TRBV16 and TRBJ2-7, with D perhaps TRBD1 or TRBD2 (5 bases each). V lost 0 bases and J 0 bases, leaving 6 bases between the germline ends. Germline CDR1 reads KGHSY; CDR2 reads FQNENV. The CDR3 has 14 amino acids. The CDR3 nucleotides are TGTGCCAGCAGCCAATCCGGGGCCTCCTACGAGCAGTACTTC. This gives the protein CASSQSGASYEQYF.

The rearrangement joins TRBV6-6 to TRBJ1-1, with D possibly being TRBD1 (5 bases). Trimming took off 6 bases at V and 5 bases at J, with 7 bases between the two ends. The CDR3 has 11 amino acids. Germline V gives CDR1 MNHNY, CDR2 SVGAGI (reference sequence). Here the CDR3 reads CASSGGTEAFF. The CDR3 coding sequence is TGTGCCAGCAGCGGGGGGACTGAAGCTTTCTTT.

This clone was recorded only once. The chain employs TRBV6-5 and TRBJ2-4; D might be TRBD2 (5 bases). Germline CDR1 is MNHEY and CDR2 is SVGAGI. CDR3 length equals 15 residues. The V end lost 0 bases, the J end lost 8 bases, and 14 bases lay between the germline ends. The CDR3 sequence: CASSYSGVPSDIQYF. CDR3 nucleotides: TGTGCCAGCAGTTACTCCGGGGTCCCCAGTGACATTCAGTACTTC.

CDR3 nucleotides: TGTGCCAGCAGTCCTCGACAGGGTAGCAATCAGCCCCAGCATTTT. Residues: CASSPRQGSNQPQHF. The rearrangement links TRBV6-1 to TRBJ1-5; TRBD1 agrees at 7 bases. The CDR3 has 15 residues. Germline V lookup: CDR1 MNHNS, CDR2 SASEGT. Trimming took 5 bases from V and 0 from J; bases not matched to a gene: 4.

The chain carries TRBV30 and TRBJ1-1; D ambiguous. Germline V gene data show CDR1 as GTSNPN and CDR2 as SVGIG (reference sequence). The V and J ends lost 2 bases and 0 bases respectively, with 7 bases between them. CDR3 length: 13 amino acids. CDR3 DNA sequence: TGTGCCTGGAGTAGGAGGTTGAACACTGAAGCTTTCTTT. Amino acids: CAWSRRLNTEAFF.